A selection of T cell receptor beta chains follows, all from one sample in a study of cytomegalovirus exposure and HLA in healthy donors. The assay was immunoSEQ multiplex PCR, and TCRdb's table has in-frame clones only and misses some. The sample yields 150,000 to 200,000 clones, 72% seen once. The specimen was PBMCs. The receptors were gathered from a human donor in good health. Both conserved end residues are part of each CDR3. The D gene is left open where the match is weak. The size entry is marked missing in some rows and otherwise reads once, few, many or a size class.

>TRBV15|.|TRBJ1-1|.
CATSREIGAEAFF
TGTGCCACCAGCAGAGAGATCGGGGCTGAAGCTTTCTTT
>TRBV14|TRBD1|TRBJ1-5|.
CASSSGTGWNQPQHF
TGTGCCAGCAGCTCCGGGACAGGGTGGAATCAGCCCCAGCATTTT
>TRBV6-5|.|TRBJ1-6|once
CASSRPGHYNSPLHF
TGTGCCAGCAGTCGACCGGGACACTATAATTCACCCCTCCACTTT
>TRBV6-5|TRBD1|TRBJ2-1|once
CASSYYTGQGNEQFF
TGTGCCAGCAGTTATTACACGGGACAGGGCAATGAGCAGTTCTTC
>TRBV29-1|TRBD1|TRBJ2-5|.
CSAKKQGSQTQYF
TGCAGCGCTAAGAAACAGGGGTCGCAGACCCAGTACTTC
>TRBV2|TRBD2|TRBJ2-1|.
CASRTSGGNNEQFF
TGTGCCAGCAGAACTAGCGGGGGGAACAATGAGCAGTTCTTC
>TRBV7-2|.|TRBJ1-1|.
CASSSDRWSAFF
TGTGCCAGCAGCTCCGACAGGTGGAGTGCTTTCTTT
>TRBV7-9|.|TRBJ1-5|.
CASSFSAEGNQPQHF
TGTGCCAGCAGCTTCTCCGCAGAGGGCAATCAGCCCCAGCATTTT
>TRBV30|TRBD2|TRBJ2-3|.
CAWRGTSGGYTQYF
TGTGCCTGGAGGGGAACTAGCGGGGGATATACGCAGTATTTT
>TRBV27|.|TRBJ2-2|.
CASSLNQITGELFF
TGTGCCAGCAGTTTAAACCAGATCACCGGGGAGCTGTTTTTT
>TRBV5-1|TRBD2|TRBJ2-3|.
CASSAALSSGGASDTQYF
TGCGCCAGCAGCGCCGCCCTATCTAGCGGGGGGGCATCCGATACGCAGTATTTT
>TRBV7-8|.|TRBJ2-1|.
CASSLRIRDKYNEQFF
TGTGCCAGCAGTCTTAGAATACGGGACAAGTACAATGAGCAGTTCTTC
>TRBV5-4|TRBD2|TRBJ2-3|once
CASRLGRGGKDTQYF
TGTGCCAGCCGGCTGGGGCGGGGGGGAAAAGATACGCAGTATTTT
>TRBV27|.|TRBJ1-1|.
CASSSLAAEAFF
TGTGCCAGCAGTTCGCTGGCCGCTGAAGCTTTCTTT
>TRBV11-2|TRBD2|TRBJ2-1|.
CASSPRLSGISGEQFF
TGTGCCAGCAGCCCTCGTCTTAGCGGGATCTCCGGAGAGCAGTTCTTC
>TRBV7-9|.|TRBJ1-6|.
CASSKGHQSSYNSPLHF
TGTGCCAGCAGCAAGGGACACCAAAGCTCCTATAATTCACCCCTCCACTTT
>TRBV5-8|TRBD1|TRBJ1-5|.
CASSGQGDQPQHF
TGTGCCAGCAGCGGACAGGGTGATCAGCCCCAGCATTTT
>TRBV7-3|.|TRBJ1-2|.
CASSLNGQGYGYTF
TGTGCCAGCAGCTTAAATGGTCAGGGCTATGGCTACACCTTC
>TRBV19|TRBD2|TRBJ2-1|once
CASSKGLAGSNEQFF
TGTGCCAGTAGTAAGGGACTAGCGGGGAGTAATGAGCAGTTCTTC
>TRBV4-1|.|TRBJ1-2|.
CASSQTTANYGYTF
TGCGCCAGCAGCCAGACGACAGCTAACTATGGCTACACCTTC
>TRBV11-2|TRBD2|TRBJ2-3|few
CASSPRSSGGSTDTQYF
TGTGCCAGCAGCCCAAGATCTAGCGGGGGAAGCACAGATACGCAGTATTTT
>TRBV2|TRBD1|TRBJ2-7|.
CASSEPGTGTYEQYF
TGTGCCAGCAGTGAACCGGGGACAGGGACCTACGAGCAGTACTTC
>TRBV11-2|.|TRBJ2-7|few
CASSFRRDTYSYEQYF
TGTGCCAGCAGCTTCCGCCGGGACACTTACTCCTACGAGCAGTACTTC
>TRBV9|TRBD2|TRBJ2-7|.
CASSAASGEQYF
TGTGCCAGCAGCGCTGCTAGCGGCGAGCAGTACTTC
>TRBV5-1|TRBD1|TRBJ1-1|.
CASSLRQGNTEAFF
TGCGCCAGCAGCCTAAGACAGGGGAACACTGAAGCTTTCTTT
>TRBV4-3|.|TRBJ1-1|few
CASSQWVAGGIMNTEAFF
TGCGCCAGCAGCCAATGGGTGGCTGGGGGGATAATGAACACTGAAGCTTTCTTT
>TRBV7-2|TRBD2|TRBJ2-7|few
CASSLAGPGTSGGSQYF
TGTGCCAGCAGCTTAGCCGGGCCCGGGACTAGCGGGGGATCGCAGTACTTC
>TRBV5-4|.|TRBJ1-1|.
CASSLKGLNREGEAFF
TGTGCCAGCAGCTTGAAAGGGCTAAACAGGGAGGGTGAAGCTTTCTTT
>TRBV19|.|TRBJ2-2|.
CASSIAGGTGELFF
TGTGCCAGTAGTATAGCAGGGGGGACCGGGGAGCTGTTTTTT
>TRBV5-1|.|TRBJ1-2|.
CASSPASDYGYTF
TGCGCCAGCAGCCCGGCCAGCGACTATGGCTACACCTTC
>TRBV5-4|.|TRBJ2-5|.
CASSRTGEEQYF
TGTGCCAGCAGTCGGACTGGGGAGGAGCAGTACTTC
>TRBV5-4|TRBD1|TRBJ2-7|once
CASSGGGQGSSYEQYF
TGTGCCAGCAGCGGCGGGGGACAGGGAAGCTCCTACGAGCAGTACTTC
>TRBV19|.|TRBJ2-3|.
CASSPVGGSTDTQYF
TGTGCCAGTAGCCCGGTGGGGGGTAGCACAGATACGCAGTATTTT
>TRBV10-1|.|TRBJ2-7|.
CASSDFGTYEQYF
TGCGCCAGCAGCGACTTCGGGACTTACGAGCAGTACTTC
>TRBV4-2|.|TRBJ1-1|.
CASSQVRGGGTEAFF
TGTGCCAGCAGCCAAGTCCGAGGGGGGGGCACTGAAGCTTTCTTT
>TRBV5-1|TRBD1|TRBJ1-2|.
CASSLTQTGSGGYTF
TGCGCCAGCAGCTTGACCCAGACAGGGAGCGGTGGCTACACCTTC
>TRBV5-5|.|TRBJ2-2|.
CASSPRYREWGFLTSGELFF
TGTGCCAGCAGCCCTAGGTACAGGGAGTGGGGCTTCCTAACCTCCGGGGAGCTGTTTTTT
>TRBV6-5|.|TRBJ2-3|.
CASSPADLADTQYF
TGTGCCAGCAGTCCCGCGGACTTGGCAGATACGCAGTATTTT
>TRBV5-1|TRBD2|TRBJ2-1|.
CASRELAGDYNEQFF
TGCGCCAGCAGGGAACTAGCGGGGGACTACAATGAGCAGTTCTTC
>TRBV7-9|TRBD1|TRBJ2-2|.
CASSFGTGNTGELFF
TGTGCCAGCAGCTTCGGGACAGGGAACACCGGGGAGCTGTTTTTT
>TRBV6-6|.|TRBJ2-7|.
CASSYSGGSEQYF
TGTGCCAGCAGTTACTCAGGAGGGTCCGAGCAGTACTTC
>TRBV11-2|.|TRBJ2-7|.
CASSLGPVYEQYF
TGTGCCAGCAGCTTAGGGCCAGTCTACGAGCAGTACTTC
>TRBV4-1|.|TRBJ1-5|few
CASSQDPGGNQPQHF
TGCGCCAGCAGCCAAGATCCCGGGGGCAATCAGCCCCAGCATTTT
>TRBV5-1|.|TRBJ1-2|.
CASSLAGLGDYGYTF
TGCGCCAGCAGCTTGGCAGGGTTAGGGGACTATGGCTACACCTTC
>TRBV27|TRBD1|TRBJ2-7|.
CASSPGTGYEQYF
TGTGCCAGCAGTCCCGGGACAGGCTACGAGCAGTACTTC
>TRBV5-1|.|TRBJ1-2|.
CASRAPGVEVEDYGYTF
TGCGCCAGCCGAGCCCCAGGGGTGGAGGTAGAGGACTATGGCTACACCTTC
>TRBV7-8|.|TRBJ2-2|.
CASSLPRTGGDTGELFF
TGTGCCAGCAGCCTTCCCCGGACAGGAGGGGACACCGGGGAGCTGTTTTTT
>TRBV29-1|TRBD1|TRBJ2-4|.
CSVEDPDRGPSIQYF
TGCAGCGTTGAAGATCCAGACAGGGGGCCCAGCATTCAGTACTTC
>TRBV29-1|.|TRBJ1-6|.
CSVGNRENSPLHF
TGCAGCGTTGGCAACAGGGAAAATTCACCCCTCCACTTT
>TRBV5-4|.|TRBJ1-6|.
CASSTWGEAPLHF
TGTGCCAGCAGCACCTGGGGAGAGGCACCCCTCCACTTT
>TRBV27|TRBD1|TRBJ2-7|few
CASSSGQGELYEQYF
TGTGCCAGCAGTTCCGGACAGGGGGAGTTATACGAGCAGTACTTC
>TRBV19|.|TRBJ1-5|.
CASNAGWNQPQHF
TGTGCCTCGAATGCAGGGTGGAATCAGCCCCAGCATTTT
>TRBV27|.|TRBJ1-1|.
CASSLLGRNTEAFF
TGTGCCAGCAGTTTATTGGGGCGCAACACTGAAGCTTTCTTT
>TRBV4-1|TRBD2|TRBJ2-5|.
CASSQAGLAVETQYF
TGCGCCAGCAGCCAAGCCGGACTAGCGGTAGAGACCCAGTACTTC
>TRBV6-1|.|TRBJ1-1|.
CASQEAMNTEAFF
TGTGCCAGCCAGGAGGCCATGAACACTGAAGCTTTCTTT
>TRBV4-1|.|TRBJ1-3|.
CASSQVPHGRDTIYF
TGCGCCAGCAGCCAAGTCCCCCACGGCAGGGACACCATATATTTT
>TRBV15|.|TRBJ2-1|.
CATQAGSSYNEQFF
TGTGCCACCCAAGCCGGGAGCTCCTACAATGAGCAGTTCTTC
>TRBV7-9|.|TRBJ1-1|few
CASSPPGLGTEAFF
TGTGCCAGCAGCCCCCCAGGGTTGGGCACTGAAGCTTTCTTT
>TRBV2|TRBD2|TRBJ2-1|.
CASSPAAGGPVNEQFF
TGTGCCAGCAGCCCCGCGGCGGGGGGGCCCGTCAATGAGCAGTTCTTC
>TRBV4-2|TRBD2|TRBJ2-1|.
CASSPTSGGNNEQFF
TGTGCCAGCAGCCCGACTAGCGGGGGGAACAATGAGCAGTTCTTC